The text below deals with one TCR beta chain. Its antigen is currently unknown. The PCR ran on 60 Vbeta and 13 Jbeta primers. The assay was immunoSEQ multiplex PCR, and TCRdb's table has in-frame clones only and misses some. The data show about 190,000 clones, with about 77% seen just once and approximately 4.8% held by the top ten. The source of the sample is a study of cytomegalovirus exposure and HLA in healthy donors. Study-wide findings and caveats: Researchers catalogued 164 TCR beta chains as cytomegalovirus-associated. Usually a TCR sequence was rare, but some public TCRs were found in many donors.

V lost 0 bases and J 8 bases, leaving 11 bases between the germline ends. Germline loops: CDR1 SGHVS, CDR2 FQNEAQ. This CDR3 contains 15 residues. J is TRBJ1-6 and V is TRBV7-8; the D is unclear. This receptor was obtained from a man aged 25-40 years in good health and CMV-seropositive. What was sequenced was PBMCs. The CDR3 loop is CASSLATDTYSPLHF. The CDR3, as DNA: TGTGCCAGCAGCTTAGCGACCGACACCTATTCACCCCTCCACTTT.